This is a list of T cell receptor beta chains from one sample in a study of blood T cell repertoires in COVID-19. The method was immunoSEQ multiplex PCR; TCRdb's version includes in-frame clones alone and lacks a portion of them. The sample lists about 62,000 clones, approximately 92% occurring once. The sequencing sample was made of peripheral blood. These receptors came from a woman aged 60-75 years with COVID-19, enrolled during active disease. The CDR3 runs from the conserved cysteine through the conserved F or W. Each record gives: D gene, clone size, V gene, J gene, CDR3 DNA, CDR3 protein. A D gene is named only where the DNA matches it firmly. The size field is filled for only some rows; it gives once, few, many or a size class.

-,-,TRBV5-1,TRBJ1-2,TGCGCCAGCACGGACAAACCTAACTATGGCTACACCTTC,CASTDKPNYGYTF
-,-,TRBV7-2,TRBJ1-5,TGTGCCAGCAGCATAAATCCGGGAAATAGCAATCAGCCCCAGCATTTT,CASSINPGNSNQPQHF
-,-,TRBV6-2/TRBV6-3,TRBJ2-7,TGTGCCAGCAGTTACTCGATCGGGGGTACCTACGAGCAGTACTTC,CASSYSIGGTYEQYF
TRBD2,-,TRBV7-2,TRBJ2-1,TGTGCCAGCAGCCCCCGGAGGGTAGCGGGGATCTACAATGAGCAGTTCTTC,CASSPRRVAGIYNEQFF
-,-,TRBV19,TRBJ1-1,TGTGCCAGTAGTATAGAGGAACAGTGGGCCACTGAAGCTTTCTTT,CASSIEEQWATEAFF
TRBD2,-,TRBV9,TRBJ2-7,TGTGCCAGCAGCTTGGGCGTTAGCGGGAGGGCCGACGAGCAGTACTTC,CASSLGVSGRADEQYF
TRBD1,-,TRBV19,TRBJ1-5,TGTGCCAGTAGAGACAGGGGTAGCAATCAGCCCCAGCATTTT,CASRDRGSNQPQHF
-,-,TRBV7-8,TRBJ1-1,TGTGCCAGCAGCCTAGACACCTTGAACACTGAAGCTTTCTTT,CASSLDTLNTEAFF
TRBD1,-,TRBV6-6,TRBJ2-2,TGTGCCAGCAGTTACCCGACAGGGGGCACCGGGGAGCTGTTTTTT,CASSYPTGGTGELFF
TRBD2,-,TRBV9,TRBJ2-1,TGTGCCAGCAGCGTAGACCCGACTAGCGGGAGCGATGAGCAGTTCTTC,CASSVDPTSGSDEQFF
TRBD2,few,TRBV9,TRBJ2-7,TGTGCCAGCAGCGTAGCGGCTAGCGGGAGCACCTACGAGCAGTACTTC,CASSVAASGSTYEQYF
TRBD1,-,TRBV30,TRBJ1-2,TGTGCCTGGCGACAGGGGATAAGCGATGGCTACACCTTC,CAWRQGISDGYTF
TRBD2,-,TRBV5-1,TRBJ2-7,TGCGCCAGCAGCTTGAGGTTAGCGGGAGGTCGGGAGCAGTACTTC,CASSLRLAGGREQYF
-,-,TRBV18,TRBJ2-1,TGTGCCAGCTCACCACTGTCAGGGGCAATCTCCTACAATGAGCAGTTCTTC,CASSPLSGAISYNEQFF
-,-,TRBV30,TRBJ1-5,TGTGCCTGGAGTGCAACCTCCAGGGGTATGGAGCCCCAGCATTTT,CAWSATSRGMEPQHF
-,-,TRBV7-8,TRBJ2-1,TGTGCCAGCAGCTCCTTAGCCCGCGCTAGAGAGAATGAGCAGTTCTTC,CASSSLARARENEQFF